Listed below are T cell receptor beta chains from one sample, sequenced in a study of T cell responses to AZD1222 COVID-19 vaccine. Sequencing was performed with immunoSEQ multiplex PCR; in TCRdb, only in-frame clones are kept and a portion is missing. The sample lists roughly 70,000 clones; roughly 85% were seen once. This specimen was peripheral blood, taken on day 0 of AZD1222 vaccination. Receptors were obtained from an adult in good health. Both conserved end residues are part of each CDR3. The D gene is left open where the match is weak. Clone size is shown for a subset of rows, as once, few, many or a class of expanded clone.

v_gene,d_gene,abundance,j_gene,CDR3nt,CDR3aa
TRBV19,-,-,TRBJ1-3,TGTGCCAGTAGGGACATCACGGGAAACACCATATATTTT,CASRDITGNTIYF
TRBV20-1,TRBD2,-,TRBJ2-1,TGCAGTGCTAGTCTAGCGGGAGGGCGGAATGAGCAGTTCTTC,CSASLAGGRNEQFF
TRBV5-6,TRBD2,-,TRBJ2-7,TGTGCCAGCAGCTTGTTAGATGGACTAGCGGGACGCGAGCAGTACTTC,CASSLLDGLAGREQYF
TRBV28,-,-,TRBJ1-2,TGTGCCAGCAGTTTGGTGTCAGGGGAGGGCTACACCTTC,CASSLVSGEGYTF
TRBV9,-,-,TRBJ1-3,TGTGCCAGCAGCTCCCCGGGGGGCTCTGGAAACACCATATATTTT,CASSSPGGSGNTIYF
TRBV7-2,-,-,TRBJ1-5,TGTGCCAGCAGCTTGGTCAGTTCTAGCAATCAGCCCCAGCATTTT,CASSLVSSSNQPQHF
TRBV11-3,TRBD1,once,TRBJ2-1,TGTGCCAGCAGCTTAGAGTTCCACAGGGGTGATGAGCAGTTCTTC,CASSLEFHRGDEQFF
TRBV21-1,-,-,TRBJ1-1,TGTGCCAGCAGCCCCGGGGGGGTTGACGGGGGCCGGGACAGGGCCCTCACTGAAGCTTTCTTT,CASSPGGVDGGRDRALTEAFF
TRBV15,TRBD1,-,TRBJ2-3,TGTGCCACCAGCCCACGGGACAGGGAGTTTACAGATACGCAGTATTTT,CATSPRDREFTDTQYF
TRBV5-6,TRBD2,-,TRBJ2-7,TGTGCCAGCAGCTTAGGCCGATGGCTAGCGGGGGGGCAGTACTTC,CASSLGRWLAGGQYF
TRBV30,TRBD1,-,TRBJ1-1,TGTGCCGCAGACAGGGGGCTGGACACTGAAGCTTTCTTT,CAADRGLDTEAFF
TRBV11-2,-,once,TRBJ2-7,TGTGCCAGCAGCTTTGGCCTCGAGCAGTACTTC,CASSFGLEQYF
TRBV5-1,TRBD2,-,TRBJ2-1,TGCGCCAGCAGCGCTAGCGGGGCCTACAATGAGCAGTTCTTC,CASSASGAYNEQFF
TRBV5-8,TRBD2,-,TRBJ2-1,TGTGCCAGCAGCTTGGATCGCGGGAGCAGCTCCTACAATGAGCAGTTCTTC,CASSLDRGSSSYNEQFF
TRBV18,-,-,TRBJ2-3,TGTGCCAGCTCACCCCCTACTACCGATACGCAGTATTTT,CASSPPTTDTQYF
TRBV27,-,few,TRBJ2-2,TGTGCCAGCAGTTTCCGGGGAGTAGTAAGCACCGGGGAGCTGTTTTTT,CASSFRGVVSTGELFF
TRBV11-3,-,-,TRBJ2-1,TGTGCCAGCAGCACCGGGGGCGTCTACAATGAGCAGTTCTTC,CASSTGGVYNEQFF
TRBV30,-,-,TRBJ1-2,TGTGCCTGGAGTGTATTAGGGAGGAACTATGGCTACACCTTC,CAWSVLGRNYGYTF
TRBV6-5,-,once,TRBJ1-6,TGTGCCAGCACTTATGGCATCCTAGACAATTCACCCCTCCACTTT,CASTYGILDNSPLHF
TRBV9,TRBD1,-,TRBJ1-1,TGTGCCAGCAGCGAGGGGGCTACCTCGAACACTGAAGCTTTCTTT,CASSEGATSNTEAFF
TRBV9,-,-,TRBJ1-2,TGTGCCAGCAGCGTTGGCACAGGCCTTAACTATGGCTACACCTTC,CASSVGTGLNYGYTF
TRBV5-4,-,-,TRBJ2-5,TGTGCCAGCAACCGATTGGGGGGTATGGCCCAGTACTTC,CASNRLGGMAQYF